This record looks at one T cell receptor (beta chain) sequence and its context. Its antigen is unknown. UMIs and sample barcodes were carried by the TCR alpha and TCR beta cDNA libraries that 5'RACE produced using constant-segment primers. TCRdb re-derived calls from the 5' RACE reads in MiXCR, one entry per CDR3 protein. The sample has fewer than 650,000 distinct CDR3 sequences; about 20% are singletons. The data derive from a study of T-cell memory formation after mild COVID-19. Turning to the study itself: TCR clusters were mostly confined to one donor each.

The CDR3 contains 18 residues. J lost 2 bases, V lost 0 bases, and 9 bases had no gene match. From germline, CDR1 is DFQATT and CDR2 SNEGSKA (reference sequence). Study results and limitations: Prior to infection, memory already included some responding clones, suggesting cross-reactive memory joined. Clones contracting day 15 to 85 were balanced CD4/CD8; later expanders leaned CD4+.

This clonotype originated in an adult woman who had mild COVID-19 (a few samples of this study predate the infection). Cell type and time point are not known. The gene calls are TRBV20-1 and TRBJ2-3; 12 bases match TRBD2. The specimen was PBMCs or a T cell subset sorted from them (not recorded which). In DNA form, the CDR3 reads TGCAGTGCTAGAGATCAAACTAGCGGGGGGTTTTTCACAGATACGCAGTATTTT. This codes for CSARDQTSGGFFTDTQYF.